The rows below give T cell receptor beta chains drawn from one sample of a study of shared clonotypes between healthy human individuals. TCRdb's copy holds only in-frame clones and misses some; the assay was immunoSEQ multiplex PCR. The table records hundreds of thousands of clones, 74% of them present only once. The sequencing sample was made of memory CD4+ T cells sorted from blood. The receptors were sampled from a woman between 25 and 40 years old in good health. CDR3s include the opening cysteine and the closing phenylalanine or tryptophan. D genes are given only for firm matches. The size of a clone is reported for some rows only, either as once, few or many, or as a class for expanded clones.

TRBJ1-2 . TRBV11-2 . CASSLGDRWKSYTF TGTGCCAGCAGCTTGGGCGACAGGTGGAAGAGCTACACCTTC
TRBJ1-5 TRBD1 TRBV6-1 . CASSSGQGGWPQHF TGTGCCAGCAGTTCTGGACAGGGAGGCTGGCCCCAGCATTTT
TRBJ1-4 TRBD1 TRBV5-1 . CASSGGQGGGEKLFF TGCGCCAGCAGCGGCGGACAGGGCGGCGGGGAAAAACTGTTTTTT
TRBJ2-5 . TRBV2 . CASSAGRGETQYF TGTGCCAGCAGTGCAGGGAGGGGGGAGACCCAGTACTTC
TRBJ2-3 . TRBV4-1 . CASSRDPPLGIGDTQYF TGCGCCAGCAGCCGGGACCCCCCACTAGGTATTGGAGATACGCAGTATTTT
TRBJ1-5 . TRBV10-3 . CAISEGRGFTQPQHF TGTGCCATCAGTGAGGGCAGGGGATTTACTCAGCCCCAGCATTTT
TRBJ1-1 . TRBV2 . CASTRAGSTEAFF TGTGCCAGCACGCGGGCGGGGAGTACTGAAGCTTTCTTT
TRBJ1-1 . TRBV7-2 . CASSPPRANTEAFF TGTGCCAGCAGCCCCCCGAGGGCGAACACTGAAGCTTTCTTT
TRBJ2-1 . TRBV4-2 . CASSLDGTSQFF TGTGCCAGCAGCCTAGACGGGACTTCCCAGTTCTTC
TRBJ1-1 . TRBV5-4 once CASSPIRGGTEAFF TGTGCCAGCAGCCCGATTCGGGGAGGCACTGAAGCTTTCTTT
TRBJ2-2 . TRBV5-8 few CASSNRQLRASGELFF TGTGCCAGCAGCAACCGACAGCTCAGGGCCTCCGGGGAGCTGTTTTTT
TRBJ1-4 TRBD1 TRBV6-5 . CASSRDRAREKLFF TGTGCCAGCAGTCGGGACAGGGCCAGGGAAAAACTGTTTTTT
TRBJ1-2 . TRBV6-6 . CASSYISGTSGYGYTF TGTGCCAGCAGTTACATCTCCGGGACATCGGGCTATGGCTACACCTTC
TRBJ1-2 . TRBV10-2 . CASRPRGYGYTF TGCGCCAGCAGGCCGCGTGGGTATGGCTACACCTTC
TRBJ1-5 . TRBV6-1 . CASSEVGPRQPQHF TGTGCCAGCAGTGAAGTAGGGCCAAGGCAGCCCCAGCATTTT
TRBJ1-3 . TRBV4-1 few CASSQDRDTGTGNTIYF TGCGCCAGCAGCCAGGACCGGGACACGGGAACTGGAAACACCATATATTTT
TRBJ1-5 . TRBV2 . CASSPRTMVSQPQHF TGTGCCAGCAGTCCCAGGACGATGGTGAGTCAGCCCCAGCATTTT
TRBJ2-3 . TRBV9 few CASSVVGSTDTQYF TGTGCCAGCAGCGTAGTGGGAAGCACAGATACGCAGTATTTT
TRBJ2-7 TRBD2 TRBV19 . CASSLGLAGAQYF TGTGCCAGTAGTTTGGGACTAGCGGGAGCGCAGTACTTC
TRBJ2-7 TRBD1 TRBV27 few CASSLSGRGREQYF TGTGCCAGCAGTTTATCGGGCAGGGGGCGCGAGCAGTACTTC
TRBJ1-2 TRBD1 TRBV6-1 few CASSWDRGLYGYTF TGTGCCAGCAGTTGGGACAGAGGATTATATGGCTACACCTTC
TRBJ1-5 . TRBV7-2 . CASCRDGRYSNQPQHF TGTGCCAGCTGCCGGGACGGACGCTATAGCAATCAGCCCCAGCATTTT
TRBJ1-1 . TRBV30 . CAWTRGGQSKTNTEAFF TGTGCCTGGACGAGGGGTGGACAGAGCAAAACGAACACTGAAGCTTTCTTT
TRBJ2-3 . TRBV7-6 . CASSQTGIRTDTQYF TGTGCCAGCAGCCAGACGGGAATCCGCACAGATACGCAGTATTTT
TRBJ1-1 . TRBV29-1 . CSVEVGLGRTEAFF TGCAGCGTTGAAGTGGGCCTCGGGAGAACTGAAGCTTTCTTT
TRBJ1-2 . TRBV28 once CASSATWEYTF TGTGCCAGCAGTGCGACTTGGGAGTACACCTTC
TRBJ2-7 . TRBV28 . CASSLVVLNEQYF TGTGCCAGCAGTTTAGTGGTTTTGAACGAGCAGTACTTC
TRBJ2-1 . TRBV5-1 . CASSLASSSYNEQFF TGCGCCAGCAGCTTGGCGTCCAGCTCCTACAATGAGCAGTTCTTC
TRBJ1-4 . TRBV27 . CASSSGGATNEKLFF TGTGCCAGCAGTAGCGGGGGTGCAACTAATGAAAAACTGTTTTTT
TRBJ2-1 TRBD1 TRBV25-1 once CASEGGTGVNNEQFF TGTGCCAGCGAGGGGGGGACAGGGGTTAACAATGAGCAGTTCTTC
TRBJ2-7 . TRBV28 . CASRGSYEQYF TGTGCCAGCAGGGGTTCCTACGAGCAGTACTTC
TRBJ2-3 TRBD1 TRBV2 few CASELGTGGMADTQYF TGTGCCAGCGAATTGGGGACAGGGGGCATGGCAGATACGCAGTATTTT
TRBJ2-5 . TRBV6-1 . CASSGDGETQYF TGTGCCAGCAGTGGGGACGGCGAGACCCAGTACTTC
TRBJ2-7 . TRBV7-9 . CASSRAWTEGAGHEQYF TGTGCCAGCAGCCGGGCGTGGACTGAAGGTGCCGGACACGAGCAGTACTTC
TRBJ2-1 . TRBV11-2 . CASTRSPGSYNEQFF TGTGCCAGCACCCGATCACCTGGCTCCTACAATGAGCAGTTCTTC
TRBJ1-1 . TRBV2 . CASSVSGNTEAFF TGTGCCAGCAGTGTTTCCGGGAACACTGAAGCTTTCTTT
TRBJ2-7 . TRBV27 few CASSFGSGLSYEQYF TGTGCCAGCAGTTTCGGCTCGGGCCTCTCCTACGAGCAGTACTTC
TRBJ1-2 TRBD1 TRBV6-1 . CASSESPGQGAGGYTF TGTGCCAGCAGTGAGTCACCTGGGCAGGGGGCTGGAGGCTACACCTTC
TRBJ2-7 TRBD1 TRBV29-1 . CSATGNYEQYF TGCAGCGCGACAGGGAATTACGAGCAGTACTTC
TRBJ2-5 . TRBV29-1 . CSVGGDSQETQYF TGCAGCGTCGGGGGGGACAGCCAAGAGACCCAGTACTTC
TRBJ2-3 TRBD2 TRBV9 many CASSTTSGSVNTQYF TGTGCCAGCAGCACTACTAGCGGGAGTGTGAATACGCAGTATTTT